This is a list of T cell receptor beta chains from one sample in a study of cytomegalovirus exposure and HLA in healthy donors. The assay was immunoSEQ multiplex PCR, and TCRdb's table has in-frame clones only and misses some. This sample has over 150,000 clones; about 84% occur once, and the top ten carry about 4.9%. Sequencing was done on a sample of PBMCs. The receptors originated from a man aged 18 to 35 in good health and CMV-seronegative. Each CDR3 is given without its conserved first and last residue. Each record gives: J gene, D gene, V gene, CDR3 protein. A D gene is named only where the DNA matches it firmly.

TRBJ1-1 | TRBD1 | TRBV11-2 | ASSWDAGGRTEAF
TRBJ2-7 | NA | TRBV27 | ASSLSPPSYGRLYEQY
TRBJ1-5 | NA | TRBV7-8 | ASSLWTEGGNQPQH
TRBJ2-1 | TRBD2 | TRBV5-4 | ASSPGLAGNEQF
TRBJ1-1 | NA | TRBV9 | ASSVGRNTEAF
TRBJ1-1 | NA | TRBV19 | ASQRGGNTEAF
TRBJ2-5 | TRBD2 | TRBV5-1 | ASSLIPPGWREKETQY
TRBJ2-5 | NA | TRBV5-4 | ASSTDQETQY
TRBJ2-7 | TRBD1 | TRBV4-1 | ASSHETGTGTYEQY
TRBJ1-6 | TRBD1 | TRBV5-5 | ASSPGTANSPLH
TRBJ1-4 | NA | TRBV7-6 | ASSLLPSSTNEKLF
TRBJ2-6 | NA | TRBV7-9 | ASSSDSGANVLT
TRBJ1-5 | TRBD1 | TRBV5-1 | ASSLEGGESNQPQH
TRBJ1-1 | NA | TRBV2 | ASSSTAPGAAAEAF
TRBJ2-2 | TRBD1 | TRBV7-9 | ASSLRPPGQGASGELF
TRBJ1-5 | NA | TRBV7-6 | ASSLGGSQPQH
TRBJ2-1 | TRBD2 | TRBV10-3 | AISEVAGGPGEQF
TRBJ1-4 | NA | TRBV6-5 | ASREGATSEKLF
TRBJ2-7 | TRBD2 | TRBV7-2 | ASSIGTSGSVEQY
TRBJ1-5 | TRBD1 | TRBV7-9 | KAFGGGQGNQPQH
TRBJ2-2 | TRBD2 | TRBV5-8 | ASSPRAAGGINGELF
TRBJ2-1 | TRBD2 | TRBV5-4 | ASSLELAGLAYNEQF
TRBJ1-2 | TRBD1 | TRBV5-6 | ASSVQGKGSYGYT
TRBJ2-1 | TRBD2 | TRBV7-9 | ASSSRTSGSGRNEQF
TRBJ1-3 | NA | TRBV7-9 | ASTESSGNTIY
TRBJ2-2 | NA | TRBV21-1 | ASSRTGYTGELF
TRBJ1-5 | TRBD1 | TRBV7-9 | ASSRDRNQPQH
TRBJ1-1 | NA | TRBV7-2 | ASSLYNMNTEAF
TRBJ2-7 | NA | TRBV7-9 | ASSSWGDEQY
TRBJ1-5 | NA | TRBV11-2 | ASSLEGGFGQPQH
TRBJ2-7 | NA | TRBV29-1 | SVTGGISYEQY
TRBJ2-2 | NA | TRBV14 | ASSVITGELF
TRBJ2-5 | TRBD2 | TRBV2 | ASSRGAGVGVETQY
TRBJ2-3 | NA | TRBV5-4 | ASSLGLASDTQY
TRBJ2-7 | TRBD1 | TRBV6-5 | ASSYTGVHYEQY
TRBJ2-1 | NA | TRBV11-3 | ASSTRDWKYNEQF
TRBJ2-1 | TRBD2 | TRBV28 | ASSFQLPIGTSERNEQF
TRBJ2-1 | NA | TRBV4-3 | ASSQGTGRGNEQF
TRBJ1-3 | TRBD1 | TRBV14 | ASSQSRGHGNTIY
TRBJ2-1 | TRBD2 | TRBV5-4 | ASSPGTSGYNEQF
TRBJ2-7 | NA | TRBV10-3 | ATTGQRYEQY
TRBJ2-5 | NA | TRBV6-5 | ASRVASMGEETQY
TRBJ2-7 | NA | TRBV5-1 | ASSLEPNNDEQY
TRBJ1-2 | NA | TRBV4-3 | ASSQDPLHGYT
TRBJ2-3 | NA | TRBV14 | ASSPYLTDTQY
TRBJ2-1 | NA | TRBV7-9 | ASSSGLINEQF